This TCR beta chain appears in the sequencing data of a study of response to subunit inactivated influenza vaccine. Findings and caveats of the study: Each seasonal flu vaccination may recruit only limited new T cells, authors suggested.

The CDR3 consists of 17 residues. V dropped 4 bases and J dropped 4 bases, with 21 bases sitting between them. The germline CDR1 and CDR2 sequences are SGHRS and YFSETQ. This clonotype was detected only a few times. Its antigen is unknown. TCRdb analysed the RT-PCR reads with MiXCR anew, one entry per CDR3 protein. The sample includes hundreds of thousands of distinct CDR3 sequences, around 18% of them seen just once. This chain links TRBV5-1 with TRBJ2-1, with D perhaps TRBD1 (7 bases). This specimen was PBMCs from blood, taken approximately 5 days after vaccination. The sequence was obtained from a man aged 50-59 years who received an inactivated influenza vaccine. CDR3: CASSQGDAGPLYNEQFF. In DNA form, the CDR3 reads TGCGCCAGCAGCCAGGGGGACGCGGGGCCTCTTTACAATGAGCAGTTCTTC.